This entry is about one T cell receptor (beta chain). Its binding antigen is unknown. Nothing much larger sits one base from this clone, and base qualities are not available. These data originate in a study of somatic mutations in cytotoxic T cells in rheumatoid arthritis (dated by TCRdb to 2015 to 2018). In terms of the full investigation: Before any treatment started and right after they were diagnosed, patients gave peripheral blood samples (about 30 ml EDTA). Patient and control groups had essentially identical median ages. For 65 to 80 rheumatoid arthritis patients and roughly 22 healthy controls, TCRB deep sequencing was carried out. In newly diagnosed rheumatoid arthritis without treatment, the study examined if expanded CD8+ T-cell clones harbor somatic mutations, relying on TCRB deep sequencing to characterize clonality. A FACSAria II or Sony SH800 was used to flow-sort some V beta antibody-stained T-cell populations at nearly 100% purity, and TCRB sequencing was also done on sorted V beta1+ cells. General study outcomes and caveats: The expanded CD8+ clones had unknown antigen targets, and not appearing in virus-specific databases did not rule out that they were virus-specific. The largest CD8+ clone made up more than 20% of CD8+ cells in about an eighth of the roughly 65 patients, and blood and synovial fluid shared several identical CD8+ TCRB sequences. There was no significant difference in CD8+ T-cell clonality between rheumatoid arthritis patients and age-matched healthy controls. An increase of CD8+ clonality with age was seen in patients (Spearman r of about 0.45) but not in healthy controls.

Positive magnetic bead selection on an AutoMACS was used to isolate CD4+ and CD8+ cells, with flow cytometry used to check purity. Initial screening for clonal expansions relied on flow cytometry with a TCR V beta antibody panel, after which sorted CD8+ fractions underwent TCRB deep sequencing for characterization. Ficoll-Paque PLUS density gradient separation was used to isolate peripheral blood mononuclear cells. DNA was extracted from CD4-enriched, CD8-enriched or PBMC samples with Nucleospin Tissue or Tissue XS kits and quantified with a Qubit 2.0 fluorometer. Sequencing of TCRB CDR3 was done on genomic DNA with the immunoSEQ assay. From the authors' description of their analysis: Published virus-specific TCRB sequences were compared with patient CD8+ clones larger than 1%, and only a few matches were found. Only productive TCRB rearrangements were included in the analyses. Defining a clone by its unique TCRB CDR3 sequence, the study calculated clonality as a productive clonality index derived from Shannon entropy. Repertoire overlap between two samples was calculated from the template counts of each clone relative to total templates per sample. V-gene usage measured by flow cytometry correlated with TCRB sequencing V-gene usage, with a Spearman r of 0.6 to 0.65. The clones in this table, taken by TCRdb from immuneACCESS, are in-frame only. Not every clone is retained; where verified, under half of the shortfall comes from an unresolved V gene, and the cause of the rest is unknown. Clonal size and the V and J genes are those of that table, whereas D and trimming came from the DNA. Counted in this sample were tens of thousands of clones; 80% to 90% of them appeared once. Jointly, the top ten make up more than 3.5% of the sample.

The material sequenced was CD8+ T cells sorted from blood. This receptor was taken from an adult with rheumatoid arthritis.

The sequence in DNA is TGCGCCAGCAGCCAAGTCGCTAACTCTGGAAACACCATATATTTT. Translated, this gives CASSQVANSGNTIYF. The sequence is built from TRBV4-3 and TRBJ1-3, with no D gene named confidently. V drops 1 base and J drops 0 bases, leaving 7 bases in between. Reading from cysteine to phenylalanine, the CDR3 counts 15 amino acids. Just CDR3 DNA is preserved here, 45 bases in frame from base 1. CDR1 and CDR2 are read off the germline V gene as LGHNA and YSLEER.